This entry lists 3 T cell receptor beta chains sequenced from one sample in a study of blood T cell repertoires in COVID-19. The assay was immunoSEQ multiplex PCR, and TCRdb's table has in-frame clones only and misses some. The sample has 270,000 or so clones; 84% are singletons. The sequenced sample consisted of peripheral blood. These TCRs come from a human donor in a cohort sampled during active COVID-19.

V and J are TRBV19 and TRBJ2-2; D perhaps matches TRBD2 (5 bases). Per the germline V gene, CDR1 is LNHDA and CDR2 is SQIVND (reference sequence). V lost 7 bases and J lost 1, with 10 bases in between. This CDR3 is built from 14 residues. The CDR3 is CASKIGGNTGELFF. The CDR3 nucleotides are TGTGCCAGTAAAATAGGAGGGAACACCGGGGAGCTGTTTTTT. Complete variable domain (other parts from reference TRBV19 and TRBJ2-2): DGGITQSPKYLFRKEGQNVTLSCEQNLNHDAMYWYRQDPGQGLRLIYYSQIVNDFQKGDIAEGYSVSREKKESFPLTVTSAQKNPTAFYLCASKIGGNTGELFFGEGSRLTVL.

The chain uses TRBV2 and TRBJ1-2, with TRBD1 matching over 7 bases. Germline V gene sequence: CDR1 SNHLY, CDR2 FYNNEI. Losses at the gene ends were 3 bases for V and 7 bases for J; bases not matched to a gene: 11. This CDR3 comprises 15 residues. CDR3 nucleotide sequence: TGTGCCAGCAGTGACGAGGGGGCAGGGAGATCTGGCTACACCTTC. It yields the protein CASSDEGAGRSGYTF.

The V gene is TRBV28, the J gene TRBJ1-1; 9 bases align to TRBD1. The germline V gene has CDR1 MDHEN and CDR2 SYDVKM. Trimming at V came to 5 bases and at J to 3 bases, leaving 10 bases not matched to a gene. The CDR3 has 16 residues. In DNA form, the CDR3 reads TGTGCCAGCAGTAAACCCTACAGGGGGCTTTACACTGAAGCTTTCTTT. Its protein product is CASSKPYRGLYTEAFF.